This passage covers 6 T cell receptor beta chains from one sample sequenced in a study of cytomegalovirus exposure and HLA in healthy donors. The PCR used 60 Vbeta and 13 Jbeta primers. TCRdb's copy holds only in-frame clones and misses some; the assay was immunoSEQ multiplex PCR. The sample carries 130,000 to 150,000 clones, 60% to 85% recorded once. Material for sequencing was PBMCs. These receptors were collected from a male donor in good health and CMV-seronegative.

This sequence joins TRBV9 and TRBJ2-1; 13 bases map to TRBD2. The CDR3 runs to 21 residues. The junction had 15 bases not matched to a gene; V was cut back by 3 bases and J by 0 bases. CDR1 is SGDLS and CDR2 is YYNGEE in the germline V gene. This chain's CDR3 is CASSDMSRGLAGLSSYNEQFF. The CDR3 DNA is TGTGCCAGCAGCGACATGTCACGGGGACTAGCGGGACTGAGCTCCTACAATGAGCAGTTCTTC.

V and J are TRBV5-1 and TRBJ2-3, with 11 bases aligning to TRBD2. J was trimmed by 5 bases and V by 7 bases; bases with no gene match: 9. The germline V gene encodes CDR1 SGHRS and CDR2 YFSETQ. CDR3 length: 15 amino acids. The CDR3 sequence is CASGDGTSGEDTQYF. The CDR3 coding sequence is TGCGCCAGCGGTGACGGGACTAGCGGAGAAGATACGCAGTATTTT. Supplemented by reference TRBV5-1 and TRBJ2-3, the full variable domain reads KAGVTQTPRYLIKTRGQQVTLSCSPISGHRSVSWYQQTPGQGLQFLFEYFSETQRNKGNFPGRFSGRQFSNSRSEMNVSTLELGDSALYLCASGDGTSGEDTQYFGPGTRLTVL.

The V call is TRBV15, the J call TRBJ2-5, with 7 bases fitting TRBD2. Germline CDR1 and CDR2: LNHNV and YYDKDF (reference sequence). The CDR3 contains 14 residues. The V segment lost 0 bases and the J segment 7 bases; nucleotides outside the gene matches: 5. The CDR3 nucleotides are TGTGCCACCAGCAGAGATGGTTGGGGGGGGACCCAGTACTTC. Amino acid sequence: CATSRDGWGGTQYF.

The chain joins TRBV7-2 to TRBJ2-5; TRBD2 agrees at 13 bases. There are 15 residues in the CDR3. Trimming took 7 bases from V and 2 from J; bases not matched to a gene: 4. Germline CDR1 reads SGHTA; CDR2 reads FQGNSA. The CDR3 DNA follows: TGTGCCAGCATCAAGACTAGCGGGGGGCAAGAGACCCAGTACTTC. It specifies CASIKTSGGQETQYF. Looking up the rest from reference TRBV7-2 and TRBJ2-5 gives the full variable domain: GAGVSQSPSNKVTEKGKDVELRCDPISGHTALYWYRQSLGQGLEFLIYFQGNSAPDKSGLPSDRFSAERTGGSVSTLTIQRTQQEDSAVYLCASIKTSGGQETQYFGPGTRLLVL.

This chain joins TRBV2 and TRBJ1-5; D may be TRBD1 (6 bases). Per the germline V gene, CDR1 is SNHLY and CDR2 is FYNNEI. With 7 bases removed from V and 1 base from J, the gap between germline ends came to 14 bases. This CDR3 region has 15 residues. The CDR3 nucleotides read TGTGCCAGCAACCAACAGGGTTCAAGCAATCAGCCCCAGCATTTT. Translation gives CASNQQGSSNQPQHF. The full variable domain, rest sourced from reference TRBV2 and TRBJ1-5, is EPEVTQTPSHQVTQMGQEVILRCVPISNHLYFYWYRQILGQKVEFLVSFYNNEISEKSEIFDDQFSVERPDGSNFTLKIRSTKLEDSAMYFCASNQQGSSNQPQHFGDGTRLSIL.

Here the CDR3 reads CASSSSEVYGYTF. CDR3 DNA: TGTGCCAGCAGCTCTAGTGAGGTCTATGGCTACACCTTC. The genes are TRBV7-9 and TRBJ1-2; D remains unclear. The length of the CDR3 is 13 residues. V lost 4 bases and J 4 bases, leaving 10 bases between the germline ends. Germline V CDR1 and CDR2: SEHNR, FQNEAQ (reference sequence). The whole variable domain, remainder taken from reference TRBV7-9 and TRBJ1-2, is DTGVSQNPRHKITKRGQNVTFRCDPISEHNRLYWYRQTLGQGPEFLTYFQNEAQLEKSRLLSDRFSAERPKGSFSTLEIQRTEQGDSAMYLCASSSSEVYGYTFGSGTRLTVV.